The rows below give T cell receptor beta chains drawn from one sample of a study of T cell repertoires and HLA-DP antigens. For these receptors, no antigen is known. Some clones are missing from TCRdb's copy, which holds only in-frame ones; the method was immunoSEQ multiplex PCR. The data hold 90,000 to 130,000 clones, with 80% to 95% observed a single time. The specimen was CD4+ T cells from PBMCs. These receptors were obtained from a woman under 30 in good health and CMV-seronegative. The CDR3 runs from the conserved cysteine through the conserved F or W. The D gene is left open where the match is weak. Size is stated for part of the rows, as once, few or many counts, or as a class when the clone is expanded.

D gene: TRBD2; J gene: TRBJ2-2; clone size: -; V gene: TRBV19; CDR3 protein: CAASTGGRAPGELFF; CDR3 DNA: TGTGCCGCGTCCACGGGCGGGAGGGCCCCCGGGGAGCTGTTTTTT
D gene: TRBD2; J gene: TRBJ2-1; clone size: -; V gene: TRBV19; CDR3 protein: CASSSGTSGADEQFF; CDR3 DNA: TGTGCCAGTAGTTCCGGGACTAGCGGGGCCGATGAGCAGTTCTTC
D gene: -; J gene: TRBJ1-5; clone size: once; V gene: TRBV5-5; CDR3 protein: CASSFQGGISNQPQHF; CDR3 DNA: TGTGCCAGCAGCTTCCAAGGAGGGATTAGCAATCAGCCCCAGCATTTT
D gene: -; J gene: TRBJ2-5; clone size: -; V gene: TRBV9; CDR3 protein: CASSDSPSPETQYF; CDR3 DNA: TGTGCCAGCAGCGACTCTCCTAGCCCAGAGACCCAGTACTTC
D gene: TRBD1; J gene: TRBJ1-5; clone size: -; V gene: TRBV7-9; CDR3 protein: CASSRQGDSNQPQHF; CDR3 DNA: TGTGCCAGCAGCAGACAGGGAGACAGCAATCAGCCCCAGCATTTT
D gene: -; J gene: TRBJ2-2; clone size: once; V gene: TRBV21-1; CDR3 protein: CASSKEFRPRRCTGELFF; CDR3 DNA: TGTGCCAGCAGCAAAGAATTCCGACCCCGACGGTGCACCGGGGAGCTGTTTTTT
D gene: -; J gene: TRBJ1-4; clone size: -; V gene: TRBV5-5; CDR3 protein: CASSTGTRSEKLFF; CDR3 DNA: TGTGCCAGCAGCACCGGGACAAGGAGTGAAAAACTGTTTTTT
D gene: -; J gene: TRBJ2-5; clone size: -; V gene: TRBV6-5; CDR3 protein: CASSPGVTVQETQYF; CDR3 DNA: TGTGCCAGCAGCCCGGGAGTCACAGTGCAAGAGACCCAGTACTTC
D gene: TRBD2; J gene: TRBJ2-3; clone size: -; V gene: TRBV28; CDR3 protein: CASSLFGTNPDTQYF; CDR3 DNA: TGTGCCAGCAGTTTGTTCGGGACTAATCCAGATACGCAGTATTTT
D gene: TRBD2; J gene: TRBJ2-1; clone size: -; V gene: TRBV4-2; CDR3 protein: CASSQLTSGFYNEQFF; CDR3 DNA: TGTGCCAGCAGCCAACTCACTAGCGGTTTCTACAATGAGCAGTTCTTC
D gene: TRBD1; J gene: TRBJ2-3; clone size: -; V gene: TRBV28; CDR3 protein: CASTPKGAGIRTDTQYF; CDR3 DNA: TGTGCCAGCACCCCAAAGGGGGCAGGGATACGCACAGATACGCAGTATTTT
D gene: TRBD2; J gene: TRBJ2-3; clone size: -; V gene: TRBV7-9; CDR3 protein: CASSLLRLAGDPSTDTQYF; CDR3 DNA: TGTGCCAGCAGTCTCCTTAGACTAGCGGGTGACCCTAGCACAGATACGCAGTATTTT
D gene: TRBD1; J gene: TRBJ1-1; clone size: -; V gene: TRBV25-1; CDR3 protein: CASSAGQGTEAFF; CDR3 DNA: TGTGCCAGCAGTGCGGGACAGGGCACTGAAGCTTTCTTT
D gene: TRBD2; J gene: TRBJ2-5; clone size: once; V gene: TRBV5-1; CDR3 protein: CASNPGTSGQETQYF; CDR3 DNA: TGCGCCAGCAACCCCGGGACTAGCGGGCAAGAGACCCAGTACTTC
D gene: TRBD1; J gene: TRBJ2-1; clone size: -; V gene: TRBV11-1; CDR3 protein: CASSPRQGSEQFF; CDR3 DNA: TGTGCCAGCAGCCCCCGACAGGGGAGTGAGCAGTTCTTC
D gene: -; J gene: TRBJ1-2; clone size: -; V gene: TRBV6-5; CDR3 protein: CASSYDSNYGYTF; CDR3 DNA: TGTGCCAGCAGTTACGACAGTAACTATGGCTACACCTTC
D gene: -; J gene: TRBJ2-1; clone size: -; V gene: TRBV7-2; CDR3 protein: CASSLALTTVQFF; CDR3 DNA: TGTGCCAGCAGCTTAGCACTGACTACCGTGCAGTTCTTC
D gene: -; J gene: TRBJ2-7; clone size: -; V gene: TRBV28; CDR3 protein: CASSPPPWGYEQYF; CDR3 DNA: TGTGCCAGCAGTCCCCCTCCCTGGGGTTACGAGCAGTACTTC
D gene: -; J gene: TRBJ1-2; clone size: -; V gene: TRBV7-9; CDR3 protein: CASSLGPNYGYTF; CDR3 DNA: TGTGCCAGCAGCTTAGGTCCTAACTATGGCTACACCTTC
D gene: TRBD1; J gene: TRBJ2-2; clone size: -; V gene: TRBV7-2; CDR3 protein: CASSIGTVANTGELFF; CDR3 DNA: TGTGCCAGCAGCATTGGGACAGTCGCGAACACCGGGGAGCTGTTTTTT
D gene: -; J gene: TRBJ1-3; clone size: -; V gene: TRBV7-2; CDR3 protein: CASSLAQGRDTIYF; CDR3 DNA: TGTGCCAGCAGCTTAGCGCAGGGGCGGGACACCATATATTTT
D gene: -; J gene: TRBJ2-4; clone size: -; V gene: TRBV6-5; CDR3 protein: CASSYSGAKNIQYF; CDR3 DNA: TGTGCCAGCAGTTACTCGGGGGCCAAAAACATTCAGTACTTC
D gene: TRBD2; J gene: TRBJ2-7; clone size: -; V gene: TRBV6-5; CDR3 protein: CASMGEGLTYEQYF; CDR3 DNA: TGTGCCAGCATGGGGGAGGGGCTGACCTACGAGCAGTACTTC
D gene: -; J gene: TRBJ2-1; clone size: -; V gene: TRBV5-4; CDR3 protein: CASSFRGPPREQFF; CDR3 DNA: TGTGCCAGCAGCTTTCGGGGACCTCCTCGCGAGCAGTTCTTC
D gene: -; J gene: TRBJ1-1; clone size: -; V gene: TRBV6-7; CDR3 protein: CASTDFGHALEAFF; CDR3 DNA: TGTGCCAGCACCGACTTCGGACACGCCCTGGAAGCTTTCTTT
D gene: -; J gene: TRBJ1-6; clone size: -; V gene: TRBV5-6; CDR3 protein: CASSLRGYSPLHF; CDR3 DNA: TGTGCCAGCAGCTTGAGGGGGTATTCACCCCTCCACTTT
D gene: TRBD1; J gene: TRBJ1-4; clone size: -; V gene: TRBV28; CDR3 protein: CASSFSQDRGSEKLFF; CDR3 DNA: TGTGCCAGCAGTTTCTCCCAGGACAGGGGAAGTGAAAAACTGTTTTTT
D gene: TRBD1; J gene: TRBJ1-2; clone size: -; V gene: TRBV30; CDR3 protein: CAWTRTGTVDGYTF; CDR3 DNA: TGTGCCTGGACCCGGACAGGGACGGTCGATGGCTACACCTTC
D gene: -; J gene: TRBJ2-1; clone size: -; V gene: TRBV5-6; CDR3 protein: CASSLIQPRNEQFF; CDR3 DNA: TGTGCCAGCAGCTTGATTCAACCAAGGAATGAGCAGTTCTTC